A selection of T cell receptor beta chains follows, all from one sample in a study of T cells in Graves' hyperthyroidism and ophthalmopathy. TCRdb fed the multiplex PCR reads into MiXCR, producing one record per CDR3 protein. The repertoire holds roughly 550,000 distinct CDR3 sequences, with 15% to 20% as singletons. Sequencing was done on a sample of blood. Receptors originate from a woman aged 30 to 39 with Graves' ophthalmopathy. CDR3s include the opening cysteine and the closing phenylalanine or tryptophan. Each record gives: D gene, clone size, V gene, J gene, CDR3 protein, CDR3 DNA. D genes are given only for firm matches. Clone size is stated in some rows and not others, as once, few, many or a class when expanded.

>TRBD2|many|TRBV7-3|TRBJ2-1
CASSLNGGRAYNEQFF
TGTGCCAGCAGCTTAAACGGCGGGAGAGCCTACAATGAGCAGTTCTTC
>.|few|TRBV24-1|TRBJ2-3
CATSRGGFFTDTQYF
TGTGCCACCTCCCGTGGCGGATTCTTCACAGATACGCAGTATTTT
>.|many|TRBV20-1|TRBJ2-7
CSARLLGRHEQYF
TGCAGTGCTAGGTTACTAGGGCGCCACGAGCAGTACTTC
>.|many|TRBV20-1|TRBJ2-7
CSARGSGTYEQYF
TGCAGTGCAAGGGGGTCAGGAACCTACGAGCAGTACTTC
>TRBD1|few|TRBV18|TRBJ2-5
CASSPLGATGRETQYF
TGTGCCAGCTCACCCCTAGGAGCGACAGGGCGGGAGACCCAGTACTTC
>.|.|TRBV7-2|TRBJ1-6
CASSPDNSPLHF
TGTGCCAGCAGCCCCGATAATTCACCCCTCCACTTT
>.|many|TRBV18|TRBJ2-2
CASSQAGSNTGELFF
TGTGCCAGCTCGCAGGCAGGATCGAACACCGGGGAGCTGTTTTTT
>.|many|TRBV4-3|TRBJ2-1
CASSQLPNYNEQFF
TGCGCCAGCAGCCAACTCCCCAACTACAATGAGCAGTTCTTC
>TRBD2|many|TRBV7-2|TRBJ2-7
CASGTSGFSYEQYF
TGTGCCAGCGGGACTAGCGGGTTCTCCTACGAGCAGTACTTC
>.|.|TRBV6-1|TRBJ1-3
CASRKAGSSRNTIYF
TGTGCCAGCAGAAAAGCAGGGAGCTCTAGAAACACCATATATTTT
>.|.|TRBV7-2|TRBJ1-1
CASSLGHREAFF
TGTGCCAGCAGCCTGGGACATCGTGAAGCTTTCTTT
>TRBD2|.|TRBV19|TRBJ2-7
CASSNQGLAGVPYEQYF
TGTGCCAGTAGTAATCAGGGACTAGCGGGAGTCCCCTACGAGCAGTACTTC
>.|many|TRBV7-9|TRBJ2-2
CASSLSSFVSTGELFF
TGTGCCAGCAGCTTATCTAGCTTTGTGAGCACCGGGGAGCTGTTTTTT
>.|.|TRBV15|TRBJ2-2
CATSGPGGELFF
TGTGCCACCAGCGGACCAGGGGGGGAGCTGTTTTTT
>.|.|TRBV19|TRBJ2-1
CASTPFSNEQFF
TGTGCCAGTACCCCCTTTTCCAATGAGCAGTTCTTC
>.|many|TRBV11-2|TRBJ2-7
CTSSLSRPGTYEQYF
TGTACCAGCAGCTTATCCAGGCCGGGGACCTACGAGCAGTACTTC
>.|many|TRBV11-2|TRBJ2-2
CASSSLRGNTGELFF
TGTGCCAGCAGCTCGCTACGGGGGAACACCGGGGAGCTGTTTTTT
>TRBD2|.|TRBV29-1|TRBJ2-7
CSVEDRLAGVDEQYF
TGCAGCGTTGAAGATCGACTAGCGGGAGTGGACGAGCAGTACTTC
>.|.|TRBV12-3/TRBV12-4|TRBJ2-3
CASSPLSLRDTDTQYF
TGTGCCAGCAGCCCTCTTAGCCTCCGGGACACAGATACGCAGTATTTT
>TRBD1|few|TRBV10-3|TRBJ2-3
CAIKKTGDGTDTQYF
TGTGCCATCAAGAAGACAGGGGACGGCACAGATACGCAGTATTTT
>TRBD2|.|TRBV24-1|TRBJ2-3
CATSDLRLAENTQYF
TGTGCCACCAGTGATTTGCGGCTAGCGGAGAATACGCAGTATTTT
>.|few|TRBV14|TRBJ2-1
CASSPYLLPRSHNEQFF
TGTGCCAGCAGCCCCTACCTACTACCTCGCTCACACAATGAGCAGTTCTTC
>TRBD1|many|TRBV28|TRBJ1-2
CASSLLRQGSYTF
TGTGCCAGCAGTCTCCTAAGACAGGGAAGCTACACCTTC
>.|many|TRBV30|TRBJ2-7
CAWTDSVEQYF
TGTGCCTGGACAGACTCGGTGGAGCAGTACTTC
>TRBD2|many|TRBV20-1|TRBJ2-1
CSASGTSGGNEQFF
TGCAGTGCCTCAGGGACTAGCGGCGGCAATGAGCAGTTCTTC
>.|many|TRBV3-1|TRBJ1-1
CASSHQIGRTEAFF
TGTGCCAGCAGCCATCAGATAGGGAGGACTGAAGCTTTCTTT
>TRBD1|.|TRBV6-1|TRBJ1-1
CASSLGQGAFGEAFF
TGTGCCAGCAGCCTTGGACAGGGGGCCTTTGGTGAAGCTTTCTTT
>TRBD2|.|TRBV4-3|TRBJ2-2
CASSLLAGGNTGELVF
TGCGCCAGCAGCCTACTAGCGGGAGGGAACACCGGGGAGCTGGTTTTT
>TRBD2|few|TRBV19|TRBJ2-1
CASSVQVAGADYNEQFF
TGTGCCAGTAGCGTCCAGGTAGCGGGAGCTGACTACAATGAGCAGTTCTTC
>.|.|TRBV7-2|TRBJ1-3
CASSLKTAAFSFSGNTIYF
TGTGCCAGCAGCTTAAAGACGGCAGCCTTTTCTTTCTCTGGAAACACCATATATTTT
>TRBD1|.|TRBV4-1|TRBJ1-6
CASSQEGQGLSSYNSPLHF
TGCGCCAGCAGCCAAGAGGGACAGGGCTTAAGCTCCTATAATTCACCCCTCCACTTT
>TRBD1|.|TRBV6-2/TRBV6-3|TRBJ1-4
CASSLQGPEKLFF
TGTGCCAGCAGTCTACAGGGGCCTGAAAAACTGTTTTTT
>.|.|TRBV7-9|TRBJ2-5
CASSLTDETQYF
TGTGCCAGCAGCTTAACGGACGAGACCCAGTACTTC
>.|few|TRBV10-3|TRBJ2-1
CAISDSPPREQFF
TGTGCCATCAGTGATTCACCGCCCAGAGAGCAGTTCTTC
>.|many|TRBV7-2|TRBJ2-7
CASSSNLNRAHEQYF
TGTGCCAGCAGCTCTAACCTAAACAGGGCCCACGAGCAGTACTTC
>.|many|TRBV28|TRBJ1-2
CASSFPGVYGYTF
TGTGCCAGCAGTTTCCCCGGAGTCTATGGCTACACCTTC
>.|many|TRBV28|TRBJ2-1
CASSLMGGSEQFF
TGTGCCAGCAGCCTTATGGGCGGTAGTGAGCAGTTCTTC
>TRBD1|few|TRBV5-8|TRBJ2-7
CASRRTGIYEQYF
TGTGCCAGCAGACGGACAGGGATCTACGAGCAGTACTTC
>.|.|TRBV7-9|TRBJ2-1
CASSLVVSHNEQFF
TGTGCCAGCAGCTTAGTTGTCAGTCACAATGAGCAGTTCTTC
>.|many|TRBV11-2|TRBJ2-3
CASRLRVAWALGSTTDTQYF
TGTGCCAGCAGACTAAGGGTGGCTTGGGCTCTTGGCTCTACCACAGATACGCAGTATTTT
>.|few|TRBV20-1|TRBJ2-7
CSARKHRDEQYF
TGCAGTGCCAGAAAACACCGTGACGAGCAGTACTTC
>TRBD2|.|TRBV14|TRBJ2-1
CASSQGLAGNYNEQFF
TGTGCCAGCAGCCAAGGACTAGCGGGAAACTACAATGAGCAGTTCTTC
>TRBD2|few|TRBV18|TRBJ2-1
CASSWTSGHYNEQFF
TGTGCCAGCTCATGGACTAGCGGGCACTACAATGAGCAGTTCTTC
>TRBD2|.|TRBV7-2|TRBJ2-3
CASSFLAGVYDTDTQYF
TGTGCCAGCAGCTTTCTAGCGGGAGTCTACGACACAGATACGCAGTATTTT
>TRBD1|.|TRBV10-2|TRBJ2-5
CASRHGTGGVETQYF
TGCGCCAGCAGACACGGGACAGGGGGCGTGGAGACCCAGTACTTC
>.|few|TRBV20-1|TRBJ2-1
CSARVQGRNEQFF
TGCAGTGCTAGAGTACAGGGAAGGAATGAGCAGTTCTTC